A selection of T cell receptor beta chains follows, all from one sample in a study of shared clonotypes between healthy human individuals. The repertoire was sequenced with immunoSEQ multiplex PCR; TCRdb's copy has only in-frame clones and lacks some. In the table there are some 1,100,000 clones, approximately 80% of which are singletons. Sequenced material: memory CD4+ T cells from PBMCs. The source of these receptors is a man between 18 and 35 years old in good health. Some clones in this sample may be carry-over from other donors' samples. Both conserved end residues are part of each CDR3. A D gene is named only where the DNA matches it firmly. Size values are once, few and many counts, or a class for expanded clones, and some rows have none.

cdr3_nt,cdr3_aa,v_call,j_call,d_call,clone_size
TGTGCCAGCAGCTTAGTAGGCGGCAACCGACGGGGAGAGACCCAGTACTTC,CASSLVGGNRRGETQYF,TRBV11-2,TRBJ2-5,NA,NA
TGCGCCAGCAGCTTGGGGCCGGGACTCTATGAGAACATTCAGTACTTC,CASSLGPGLYENIQYF,TRBV5-1,TRBJ2-4,NA,NA
TGTGCCAGCAGTGGGGGACGTTATAGCAATCAGCCCCAGCATTTT,CASSGGRYSNQPQHF,TRBV2,TRBJ1-5,NA,NA
TGCGCCAGCAGCTCCGCAGGGGCTGGAAACACCATATATTTT,CASSSAGAGNTIYF,TRBV5-1,TRBJ1-3,NA,once
TGTGCCAGCAGCCAAGATTGGGGGACTATCTCCTACGAGCAGTACTTC,CASSQDWGTISYEQYF,TRBV14,TRBJ2-7,TRBD2,NA
TGTGCCAGTAGTTACCGGGACAGGCGGCACGAGCAGTACTTC,CASSYRDRRHEQYF,TRBV19,TRBJ2-7,TRBD1,NA
TGTGCCAGCAGCCCCCAGGGACGTAGCTCAGGTCAGCCCCAGCATTTT,CASSPQGRSSGQPQHF,TRBV7-2,TRBJ1-5,NA,once
TGTGCCAGCAGCCGAAATAACAGGGGAAGGGGAACTAATGAAAAACTGTTTTTT,CASSRNNRGRGTNEKLFF,TRBV7-2,TRBJ1-4,TRBD1,NA
TGTGCCAGCAGTTACTCGCTTGGGGCTTATGAGCAGTTCTTC,CASSYSLGAYEQFF,TRBV6-5,TRBJ2-1,NA,NA
TGTGCCAGCTCTCCCAACTCACCGGGACAGGAAGATTACGAGCAGTACTTC,CASSPNSPGQEDYEQYF,TRBV18,TRBJ2-7,TRBD1,once
TGTGCCAGCAGTTCACTCGGGGGTGGGGACTTTAAAGCTTTCTTT,CASSSLGGGDFKAFF,TRBV27,TRBJ1-1,NA,NA
TGCGCCAGCAGCTTGGGAAACACGGACAGGAGCTCCTACGAGCAGTACTTC,CASSLGNTDRSSYEQYF,TRBV5-1,TRBJ2-7,TRBD1,NA
TGCGCCAGCAGCCAAGACGTACAGCTTAAAACTGGGGCCAACGTCCTGACTTTC,CASSQDVQLKTGANVLTF,TRBV4-3,TRBJ2-6,NA,few
TGTGCCAGCAGCTTGGCAACAGATACGCAGTATTTT,CASSLATDTQYF,TRBV7-2,TRBJ2-3,NA,NA
TGTGCCAGCGGATCCGGGACACCTACCTACGAGCAGTACTTC,CASGSGTPTYEQYF,TRBV28,TRBJ2-7,NA,NA
TGTGCCAGCAGCTTAGCTGTCAGCCGCTCCTACAATGAGCAGTTCTTC,CASSLAVSRSYNEQFF,TRBV7-9,TRBJ2-1,NA,NA
TGTGCCAGCAGCTTAGGGCGGTTCAATCAGCCCCAGCATTTT,CASSLGRFNQPQHF,TRBV7-8,TRBJ1-5,NA,NA
TGTGCCAGCACCGGACACCTTACTAATGAAAAACTGTTTTTT,CASTGHLTNEKLFF,TRBV28,TRBJ1-4,NA,NA
TGCAGCGTCTCAATTCTAGCGGGAGGGGGCAATGAGCAGTTCTTC,CSVSILAGGGNEQFF,TRBV29-1,TRBJ2-1,TRBD2,NA
TGCGCCAGCAGCTTGGCACCACCAGGGTCCAAAAACATTCAGTACTTC,CASSLAPPGSKNIQYF,TRBV5-1,TRBJ2-4,NA,NA
TGTGCCAGCAGCAGGGGAACGGGGAATGAGCAGTTCTTC,CASSRGTGNEQFF,TRBV7-3,TRBJ2-1,NA,NA
TGTGCCAGCAGAGCCCAAGGGGTGAACACTGAAGCTTTCTTT,CASRAQGVNTEAFF,TRBV7-2,TRBJ1-1,NA,NA
TGTGCCAGCAGCTTGGAGGGGACAGGGTGGAACTATGGCTACACCTTC,CASSLEGTGWNYGYTF,TRBV5-4,TRBJ1-2,TRBD1,once
TGTGCCAGCAGTCGGTGGGTTGGAAACACCATATATTTT,CASSRWVGNTIYF,TRBV27,TRBJ1-3,NA,once
TGCGCCAGCAGCTATGGAAACACAGATACGCAGTATTTT,CASSYGNTDTQYF,TRBV5-1,TRBJ2-3,NA,NA
TGTGCCAGCTCACCAACCGGGACAGGCGATGGCTACACCTTC,CASSPTGTGDGYTF,TRBV18,TRBJ1-2,TRBD1,NA
TGTGCCAGCTTCCGAGGAGGTAGGGCAGATACGCAGTATTTT,CASFRGGRADTQYF,TRBV2,TRBJ2-3,NA,NA
TGTGCCAGCTCCCAAACAGGGGGAGACAATGAGCAGTTCTTC,CASSQTGGDNEQFF,TRBV18,TRBJ2-1,TRBD1,NA
TGTGCCAGTAGTCTACAGGGGAGCTCCTACAATGAGCAGTTCTTC,CASSLQGSSYNEQFF,TRBV19,TRBJ2-1,TRBD1,NA
TGTGCCAGCAGCTCAGCCGAGGCGGACACAGATACGCAGTATTTT,CASSSAEADTDTQYF,TRBV4-2,TRBJ2-3,NA,few
TGTGCCAGCAGCCAAATAACCCTAGCGAGGAATGAGCAGTTCTTC,CASSQITLARNEQFF,TRBV14,TRBJ2-1,NA,NA
TGCGCCAGCAGCTTGGACGGACTAGCGGACTCCTACGAGCAGTACTTC,CASSLDGLADSYEQYF,TRBV5-1,TRBJ2-7,TRBD2,NA
TGTGCCAGCAGCCAAGATGGCGTCAGGGGGGGGAACACTGAAGCTTTCTTT,CASSQDGVRGGNTEAFF,TRBV4-2,TRBJ1-1,TRBD1,NA
TGTGCCAGCAGTATGCAGGGGTTGCGTAAAGCTTTCTTT,CASSMQGLRKAFF,TRBV5-6,TRBJ1-1,NA,once
TGTGCCAGCACAAAGGGGGGTAGCGGCAGCACAGATACGCAGTATTTT,CASTKGGSGSTDTQYF,TRBV28,TRBJ2-3,NA,NA
TGTGCCAGCAGTTTTCAGGGGACCTACGAGCAGTACTTC,CASSFQGTYEQYF,TRBV28,TRBJ2-7,NA,once
TGCAGCGTTACGACAGGCGGCAGGGGCGAGCAGTACTTC,CSVTTGGRGEQYF,TRBV29-1,TRBJ2-7,NA,once
TGTGCCAGCAGCTTAGAAATTGGGCGGGAGGACTACGAGCAGTACTTC,CASSLEIGREDYEQYF,TRBV11-2,TRBJ2-7,TRBD2,once
TGTGCCAGCAGTGAAGCCTCGGAGGGTGAGCAGTTCTTC,CASSEASEGEQFF,TRBV6-1,TRBJ2-1,NA,few
TGTGCCAGCAGGCGACAGGGCACCGGGGAGCTGTTTTTT,CASRRQGTGELFF,TRBV28,TRBJ2-2,TRBD1,NA
TGTGCCAGCAGCGCCCCGACAGGGGGCCGGGGTGACTATGGCTACACCTTC,CASSAPTGGRGDYGYTF,TRBV9,TRBJ1-2,TRBD1,NA
TGTGCCACCAGCAGAGGGACTGAGAGTGAGCAGTTCTTC,CATSRGTESEQFF,TRBV15,TRBJ2-1,NA,many
TGTGCCAGCAGGGGGTGGGGCGCGGGAGAAAACAATGAGCAGTTCTTC,CASRGWGAGENNEQFF,TRBV28,TRBJ2-1,TRBD2,NA
TGTGCCAGCAGTTATGGGGCCGGGCAGTACTTC,CASSYGAGQYF,TRBV6-1,TRBJ2-7,NA,NA
TGCGCCAGCAGCTCTACAGGGTATGAGCAGTTCTTC,CASSSTGYEQFF,TRBV5-1,TRBJ2-1,NA,NA
TGTGCCAGCAGCTTTGAGACCCAGTACTTC,CASSFETQYF,TRBV7-2,TRBJ2-5,NA,NA
TGCAGCACTCACCCCCTGCAACAAGCTATTAACTATGGCTACACCTTC,CSTHPLQQAINYGYTF,TRBV29-1,TRBJ1-2,NA,NA
TGTGCCTGGAGTGTAGGGGTTAGCCAAGGGACCCAGTACTTC,CAWSVGVSQGTQYF,TRBV30,TRBJ2-5,NA,once
TGCGCCAGCAGCCAAGATCAACGGGAGGGCTACAATGAGCAGTTCTTC,CASSQDQREGYNEQFF,TRBV4-1,TRBJ2-1,TRBD2,NA
TGTGCCAGCAGCTTCTCCGGGGACGGCGGAAACACCATATATTTT,CASSFSGDGGNTIYF,TRBV5-4,TRBJ1-3,NA,NA
TGTGCCACCAGCAGTGGACTAGCGGGGGCCACAGATACGCAGTATTTT,CATSSGLAGATDTQYF,TRBV15,TRBJ2-3,TRBD2,NA
TGTGCCAGCAGCTTAGGACTACTACACACAGATACGCAGTATTTT,CASSLGLLHTDTQYF,TRBV7-8,TRBJ2-3,NA,NA
TGCGCCAGCAGCTTTACAGTTGTAGCGGGAGGGCCGGCCAATGAGCAGTTCTTC,CASSFTVVAGGPANEQFF,TRBV5-1,TRBJ2-1,TRBD2,NA